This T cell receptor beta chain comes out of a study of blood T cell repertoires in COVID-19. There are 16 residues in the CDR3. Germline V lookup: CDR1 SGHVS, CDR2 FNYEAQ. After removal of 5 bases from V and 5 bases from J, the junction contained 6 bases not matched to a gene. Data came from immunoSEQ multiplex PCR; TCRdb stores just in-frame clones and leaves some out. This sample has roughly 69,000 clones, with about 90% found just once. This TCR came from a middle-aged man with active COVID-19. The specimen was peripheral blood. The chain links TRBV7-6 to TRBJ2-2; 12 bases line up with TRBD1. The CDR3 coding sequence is TGTGCCAGCAGCAAAGGGACAGGGGGCGAAACCGGGGAGCTGTTTTTT. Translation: CASSKGTGGETGELFF.